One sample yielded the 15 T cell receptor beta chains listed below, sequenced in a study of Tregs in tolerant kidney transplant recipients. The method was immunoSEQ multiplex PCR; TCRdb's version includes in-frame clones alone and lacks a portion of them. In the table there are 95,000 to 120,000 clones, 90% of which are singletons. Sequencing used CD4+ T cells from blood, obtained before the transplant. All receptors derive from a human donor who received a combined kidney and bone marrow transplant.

The CDR3 DNA follows: TGTGCCAGCAGTCCCCGGCGGGGGGGCGGTACCTACGAGCAGTACTTC. It codes for CASSPRRGGGTYEQYF. The V call is TRBV6-6, the J call TRBJ2-7; 9 bases are a match to TRBD2. The CDR3 spans 16 residues. The J segment lost 2 bases and the V segment lost 5 bases, leaving 10 bases of the junction unmatched. Germline-derived CDR1 and CDR2 are MNHNY and SVGAGI (reference sequence).

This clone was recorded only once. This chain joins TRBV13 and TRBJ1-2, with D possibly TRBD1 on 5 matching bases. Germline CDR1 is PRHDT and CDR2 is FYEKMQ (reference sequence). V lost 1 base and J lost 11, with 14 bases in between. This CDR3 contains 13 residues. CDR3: CASSLVNRRGYTF. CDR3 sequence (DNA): TGTGCCAGCAGCTTAGTCAACAGGAGGGGTTACACCTTC.

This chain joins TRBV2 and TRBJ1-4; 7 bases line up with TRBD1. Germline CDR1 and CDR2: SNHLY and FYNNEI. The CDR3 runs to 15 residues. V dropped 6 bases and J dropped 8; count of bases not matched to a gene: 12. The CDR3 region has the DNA TGTGCCAGCAGCCGAGATGAGGGGGCTTTCGAAAAACTGTTTTTT. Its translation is CASSRDEGAFEKLFF.

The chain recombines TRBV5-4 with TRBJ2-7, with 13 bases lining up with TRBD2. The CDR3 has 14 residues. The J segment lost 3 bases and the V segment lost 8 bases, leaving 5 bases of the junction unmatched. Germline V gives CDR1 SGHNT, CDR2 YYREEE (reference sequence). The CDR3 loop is CASGLAGAFYEQYF. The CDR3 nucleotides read TGTGCCAGTGGACTAGCGGGAGCCTTCTACGAGCAGTACTTC.

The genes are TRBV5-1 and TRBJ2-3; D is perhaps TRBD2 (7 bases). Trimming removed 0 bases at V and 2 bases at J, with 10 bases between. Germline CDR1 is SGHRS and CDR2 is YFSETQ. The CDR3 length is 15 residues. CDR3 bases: TGCGCCAGCAGCTTGGGCGGGGGCGTCACAGATACGCAGTATTTT. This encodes CASSLGGGVTDTQYF.

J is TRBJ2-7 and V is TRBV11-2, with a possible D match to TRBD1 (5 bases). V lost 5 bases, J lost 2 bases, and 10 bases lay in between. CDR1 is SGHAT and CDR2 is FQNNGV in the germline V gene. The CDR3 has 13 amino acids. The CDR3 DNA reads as TGTGCCAGCAGCAGGGGCCCCCCCTACGAGCAGTACTTC. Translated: CASSRGPPYEQYF.

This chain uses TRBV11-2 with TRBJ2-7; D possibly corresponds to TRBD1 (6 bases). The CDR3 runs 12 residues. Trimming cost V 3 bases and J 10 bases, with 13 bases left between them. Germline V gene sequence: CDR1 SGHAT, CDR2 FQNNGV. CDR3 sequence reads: CASSLHRAEQYF. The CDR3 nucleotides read TGTGCCAGCAGCTTGCACAGGGCGGAACAGTACTTC.

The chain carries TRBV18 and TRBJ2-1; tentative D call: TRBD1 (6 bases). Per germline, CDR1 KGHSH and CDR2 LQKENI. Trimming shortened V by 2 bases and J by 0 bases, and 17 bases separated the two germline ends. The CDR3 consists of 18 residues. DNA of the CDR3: TGTGCCAGCTCACCAACTGGATCAGGGGAGCTCTCCTACAATGAGCAGTTCTTC. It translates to CASSPTGSGELSYNEQFF. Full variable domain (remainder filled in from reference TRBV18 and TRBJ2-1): NAGVMQNPRHLVRRRGQEARLRCSPMKGHSHVYWYRQLPEEGLKFMVYLQKENIIDESGMPKERFSAEFPKEGPSILRIQQVVRGDSAAYFCASSPTGSGELSYNEQFFGPGTRLTVL.

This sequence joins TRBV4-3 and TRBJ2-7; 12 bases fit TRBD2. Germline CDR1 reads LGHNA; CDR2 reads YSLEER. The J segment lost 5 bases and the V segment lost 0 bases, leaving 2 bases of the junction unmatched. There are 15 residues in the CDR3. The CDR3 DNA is TGCGCCAGCAGCCAAGATAGGACTAGCGGGGACGAGCAGTACTTC. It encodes CASSQDRTSGDEQYF.

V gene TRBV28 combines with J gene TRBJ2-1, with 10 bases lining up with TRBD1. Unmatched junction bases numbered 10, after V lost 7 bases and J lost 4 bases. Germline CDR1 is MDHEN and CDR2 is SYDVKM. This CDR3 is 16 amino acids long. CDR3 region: CASTHLGQGVYNEQFF. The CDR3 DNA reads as TGTGCCAGCACCCATCTCGGACAGGGGGTATACAATGAGCAGTTCTTC.

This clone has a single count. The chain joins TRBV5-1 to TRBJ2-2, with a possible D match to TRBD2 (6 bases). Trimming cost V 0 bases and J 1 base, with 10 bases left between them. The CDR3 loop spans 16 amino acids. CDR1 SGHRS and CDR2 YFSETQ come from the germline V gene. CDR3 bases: TGCGCCAGCAGCTTGGCCGCGGGGTTGAACACCGGGGAGCTGTTTTTT. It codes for CASSLAAGLNTGELFF.

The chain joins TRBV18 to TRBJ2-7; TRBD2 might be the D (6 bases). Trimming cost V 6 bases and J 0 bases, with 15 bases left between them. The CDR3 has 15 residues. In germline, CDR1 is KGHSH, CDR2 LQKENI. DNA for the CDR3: TGTGCCAGCTCTCCGGAGGAGGGCCACTCCTACGAGCAGTACTTC. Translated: CASSPEEGHSYEQYF.

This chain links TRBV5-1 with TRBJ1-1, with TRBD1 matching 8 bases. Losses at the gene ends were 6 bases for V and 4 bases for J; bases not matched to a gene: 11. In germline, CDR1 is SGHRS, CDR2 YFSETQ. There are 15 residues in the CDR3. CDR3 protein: CASNFDATGVTEAFF. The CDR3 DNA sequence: TGCGCCAGCAACTTTGATGCGACAGGGGTCACTGAAGCTTTCTTT.

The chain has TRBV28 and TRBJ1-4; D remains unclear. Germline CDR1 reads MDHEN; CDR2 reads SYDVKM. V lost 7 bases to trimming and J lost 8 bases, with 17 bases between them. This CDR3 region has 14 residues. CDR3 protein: CASTAPGRREKLFF. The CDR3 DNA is TGTGCCAGCACAGCCCCTGGTCGGCGGGAAAAACTGTTTTTT. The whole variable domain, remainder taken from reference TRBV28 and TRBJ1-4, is DVKVTQSSRYLVKRTGEKVFLECVQDMDHENMFWYRQDPGLGLRLIYFSYDVKMKEKGDIPEGYSVSREKKERFSLILESASTNQTSMYLCASTAPGRREKLFFGSGTQLSVL.

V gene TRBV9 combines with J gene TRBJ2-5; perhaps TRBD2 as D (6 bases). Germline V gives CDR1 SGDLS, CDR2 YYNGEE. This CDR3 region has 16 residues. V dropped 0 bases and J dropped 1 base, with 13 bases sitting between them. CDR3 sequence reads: CASSVGGLAFQETQYF. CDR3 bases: TGTGCCAGCAGCGTAGGAGGTCTAGCGTTCCAAGAGACCCAGTACTTC.